Below, 7 T cell receptor beta chains from the same sample are listed, as sequenced in a study of CD8+CD57+ T cells in acquired aplastic anemia. According to the study, genomic DNA was the template for TCR beta VDJ and CDR3 profiling. MiXCR, run by TCRdb on the reads, gives a single entry per CDR3 protein. Found here are about 160,000 distinct CDR3 sequences, around 40% of them singletons; the top ten hold about 1.1%. The sequenced sample was sorted CD4+, CD8+, or CD8+CD57+ T cells (not recorded which) from PBMCs. The receptors were sampled from a human donor in good health.

In its sample, this clonotype was seen once. V and J are TRBV20-1 and TRBJ1-1; D is uncertain. V lost 3 bases, J lost 6 bases, and 11 bases lay in between. The CDR3 contains 12 residues. The germline V gene has CDR1 DFQATT and CDR2 SNEGSKA (reference sequence). The CDR3 DNA follows: TGCAGTGCTAGTCTTGGTTTTGCTGAAGCTTTCTTT. It translates to CSASLGFAEAFF.

Ten or more counts support this clonotype. The chain recombines TRBV4-3 with TRBJ2-7, with 10 bases aligning to TRBD2. Trimming removed 4 bases from V and 3 bases from J; junction bases left unmatched: 6. CDR1 and CDR2 (germline): LGHNA, YSLEER. The CDR3 sequence is 15 residues long. The chain's CDR3 is CASSPQASGGYEQYF. The CDR3 DNA follows: TGCGCCAGCAGCCCCCAGGCTAGCGGGGGCTACGAGCAGTACTTC.

This chain connects TRBV15 to TRBJ2-3; weak D call: TRBD2 (6 bases). Germline CDR1 and CDR2: LNHNV and YYDKDF (reference sequence). The CDR3 loop spans 16 amino acids. The V gene lost 3 bases and the J gene lost 4 bases, with 17 bases spanning the gap. In DNA, the CDR3 is TGTGCCACCAGCAGCTTGGCCGACCCGGGAGCAGATACGCAGTATTTT. It specifies CATSSLADPGADTQYF.

The V call is TRBV9, the J call TRBJ1-6; D gene uncertain. Germline loops: CDR1 SGDLS, CDR2 YYNGEE. The CDR3 covers 13 residues. Deletions cut 2 bases from V and 8 bases from J, with 8 bases between. CDR3 protein: CASSVVQDSPLHF. DNA for the CDR3: TGTGCCAGCAGCGTTGTACAAGATTCACCCCTCCACTTT.

This clonotype was counted ten times or more. The chain links TRBV5-4 to TRBJ1-2, with D possibly being TRBD1 (6 bases). V shed 0 bases and J shed 2 bases, with 8 bases lying between them. Germline CDR1 reads SGHNT; CDR2 reads YYREEE (reference sequence). CDR3 length: 14 amino acids. The CDR3 nucleotides read TGTGCCAGCAGCTTGGTGGGACAAAACTATGGCTACACCTTC. Translation: CASSLVGQNYGYTF.

This clonotype was seen repeatedly, ten times or more. This chain uses TRBV7-8 with TRBJ1-2, with 7 positions matching TRBD1. With V trimmed by 5 bases and J by 4 bases, 7 bases remained unmatched. Germline CDR1 is SGHVS and CDR2 is FQNEAQ. CDR3 size: 14 residues. In DNA, the CDR3 is TGTGCCAGCAGCCCTGGACAGGCCCTCTATGGCTACACCTTC. It is translated as CASSPGQALYGYTF.

This clonotype was detected many times. This rearrangement joins TRBV5-6 to TRBJ2-5; D is ambiguous. The V gene lost 1 base and the J gene lost 4 bases, with 8 bases spanning the gap. Per the germline V gene, CDR1 is SGHDT and CDR2 is YYEEEE. The CDR3 sequence is 13 residues long. DNA for the CDR3: TGTGCCAGCAGCTTGCCACCGTTAGAGACCCAGTACTTC. This encodes CASSLPPLETQYF.